The source of this T cell receptor beta chain is a study of cytomegalovirus exposure and HLA in healthy donors. Turning to the study itself: Inside one of the first data releases sat 80 million to 95 million unique TCRs taken from HLA-typed donors.

60 Vbeta and 13 Jbeta primers were used in PCR. The table came from immunoSEQ multiplex PCR; TCRdb's copy has only in-frame clones and leaves some out. The profile shows some 92,000 clones, more than 65% of them singletons. As for this clone: Its antigen is not known.

Study-wide results and limits: TCR beta sequences reportedly predicted the HLA-A and HLA-B alleles of most subjects accurately.

V was trimmed by 1 base and J by 8 bases, leaving 14 bases between them. This CDR3 spans 13 amino acids. The germline CDR1 and CDR2 sequences are SQVTM and ANQGSEA. The chain couples TRBV29-1 to TRBJ1-2; D is perhaps TRBD1 (6 bases). Sample: PBMCs. This clonotype originated in a man younger than 45 in good health and CMV-seronegative. The CDR3 here is CSVEGGQGIGYTF. The CDR3 nucleotides read TGCAGCGTTGAAGGGGGGCAGGGAATAGGCTACACCTTC.